This entry concerns a single TCR beta chain. Trimming took 5 bases from V and 5 from J, leaving 21 bases between them. The CDR3 has 16 amino acids. Per germline, CDR1 SEHNR and CDR2 FQNEAQ (reference sequence). Sequencing used immunoSEQ multiplex PCR; TCRdb keeps in-frame clones, though not all of them. The sample lists 150,000 to 200,000 clones; around 86% were seen once. Participants spanned ages about 18 to 100 years and resided in fewer than 30 US areas. Each participant's cohort was designated according to participant-reported clinical history. The entry originates in a study of blood T cell repertoires in COVID-19. Overall study: The samples span acute and convalescent COVID-19 from the United States, Italy and Spain. T cells, B-cell-depleted T cells, or PBMCs provided the cDNA or gDNA that served as material.

This sequence originates from a woman aged 35 to 49 in a cohort exposed to, infected with or recovered from COVID-19 (not recorded which). The V gene is TRBV7-9, the J gene TRBJ1-2, with D tentatively TRBD1 (6 bases). The sequenced material came from PBMCs or T cells enriched from blood (not recorded which). The CDR3 region has the DNA TGTGCCAGCAGCAGAGGACAGTTCGCGGTCGGTTATGGCTACACCTTC. It specifies CASSRGQFAVGYGYTF.